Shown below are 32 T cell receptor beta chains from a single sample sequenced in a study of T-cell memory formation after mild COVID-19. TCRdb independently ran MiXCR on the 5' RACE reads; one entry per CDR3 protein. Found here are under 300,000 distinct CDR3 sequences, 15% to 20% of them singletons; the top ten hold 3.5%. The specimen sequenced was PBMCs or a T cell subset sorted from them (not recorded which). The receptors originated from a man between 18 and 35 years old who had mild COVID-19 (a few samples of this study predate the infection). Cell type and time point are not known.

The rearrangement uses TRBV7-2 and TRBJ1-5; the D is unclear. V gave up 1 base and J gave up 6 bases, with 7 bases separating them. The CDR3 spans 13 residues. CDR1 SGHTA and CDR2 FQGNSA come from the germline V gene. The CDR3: CASSLETPQPQHF. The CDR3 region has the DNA TGTGCCAGCAGCTTAGAGACGCCTCAGCCCCAGCATTTT.

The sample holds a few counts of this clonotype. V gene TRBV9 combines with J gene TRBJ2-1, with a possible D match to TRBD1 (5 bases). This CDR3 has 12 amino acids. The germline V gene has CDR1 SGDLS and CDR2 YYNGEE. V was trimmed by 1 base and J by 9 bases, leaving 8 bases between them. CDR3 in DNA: TGTGCCAGCAGCGTAATCCAGGGTGAGCAGTTCTTC. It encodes CASSVIQGEQFF.

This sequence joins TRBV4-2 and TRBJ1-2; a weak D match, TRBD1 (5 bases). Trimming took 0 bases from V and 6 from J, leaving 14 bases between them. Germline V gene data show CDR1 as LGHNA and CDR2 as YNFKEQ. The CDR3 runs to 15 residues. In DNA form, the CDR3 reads TGTGCCAGCAGCCAAGAATCGGGCAGGGTGGATGGCTACACCTTC. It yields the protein CASSQESGRVDGYTF.

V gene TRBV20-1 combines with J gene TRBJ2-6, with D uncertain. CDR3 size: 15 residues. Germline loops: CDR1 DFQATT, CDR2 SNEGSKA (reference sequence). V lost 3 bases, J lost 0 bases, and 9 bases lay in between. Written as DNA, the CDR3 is TGCAGTGCTAGCGGTCCAGTCTCTGGGGCCAACGTCCTGACTTTC. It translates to CSASGPVSGANVLTF.

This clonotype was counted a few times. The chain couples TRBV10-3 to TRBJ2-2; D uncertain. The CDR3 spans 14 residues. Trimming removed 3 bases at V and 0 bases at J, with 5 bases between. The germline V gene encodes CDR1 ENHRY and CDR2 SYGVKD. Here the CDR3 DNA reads TGTGCCATCAGTGACGGAGCGAACACCGGGGAGCTGTTTTTT. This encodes CAISDGANTGELFF.

CDR3 sequence (DNA): TGTGCCAGCCAGCGGGGGGCGAGGCAGCCCCAGCATTTT. This sequence encodes CASQRGARQPQHF. The chain recombines TRBV19 with TRBJ1-5; possible D gene TRBD1, 6 bases. Germline-derived CDR1 and CDR2 are LNHDA and SQIVND (reference sequence). V lost 9 bases, J lost 7 bases, and 16 bases lay in between. This CDR3 has 13 amino acids.

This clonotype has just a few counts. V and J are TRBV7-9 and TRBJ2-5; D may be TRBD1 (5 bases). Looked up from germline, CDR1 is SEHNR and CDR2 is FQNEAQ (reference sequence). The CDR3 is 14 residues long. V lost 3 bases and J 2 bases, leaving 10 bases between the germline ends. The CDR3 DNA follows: TGTGCCAGCAGCTTGATGGGGCGGCAAGAGACCCAGTACTTC. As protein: CASSLMGRQETQYF. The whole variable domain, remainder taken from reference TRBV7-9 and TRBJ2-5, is DTGVSQNPRHKITKRGQNVTFRCDPISEHNRLYWYRQTLGQGPEFLTYFQNEAQLEKSRLLSDRFSAERPKGSFSTLEIQRTEQGDSAMYLCASSLMGRQETQYFGPGTRLLVL.

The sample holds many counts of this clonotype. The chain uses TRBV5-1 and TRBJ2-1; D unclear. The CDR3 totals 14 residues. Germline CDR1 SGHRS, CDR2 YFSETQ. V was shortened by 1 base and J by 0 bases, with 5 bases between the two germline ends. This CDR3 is CASSLQSSYNEQFF. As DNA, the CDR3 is TGCGCCAGCAGCTTGCAGAGCTCCTACAATGAGCAGTTCTTC.

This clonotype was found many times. As DNA, the CDR3 is TGCAGCGTACTACAGGGGATCCTAGGGAATGAGCAGTTCTTC. This codes for CSVLQGILGNEQFF. The V call is TRBV29-1, the J call TRBJ2-1; 7 bases map to TRBD1. The V segment lost 6 bases and the J segment 7 bases; nucleotides outside the gene matches: 12. From germline, CDR1 is SQVTM and CDR2 ANQGSEA. This CDR3 contains 14 residues.

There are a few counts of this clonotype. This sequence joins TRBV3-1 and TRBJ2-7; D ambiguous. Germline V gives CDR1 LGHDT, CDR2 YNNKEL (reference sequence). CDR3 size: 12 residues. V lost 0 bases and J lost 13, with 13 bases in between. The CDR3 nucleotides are TGTGCCAGCAGCCAAGATCAAGTTGCATCTTACTTC. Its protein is CASSQDQVASYF.

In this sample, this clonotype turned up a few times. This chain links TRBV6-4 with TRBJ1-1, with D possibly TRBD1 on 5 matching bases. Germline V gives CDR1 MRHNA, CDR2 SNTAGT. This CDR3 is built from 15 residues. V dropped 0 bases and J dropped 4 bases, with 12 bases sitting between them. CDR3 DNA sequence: TGTGCCAGCAGTGACTCGTCGGGGGGGAGCACTGAAGCTTTCTTT. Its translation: CASSDSSGGSTEAFF.

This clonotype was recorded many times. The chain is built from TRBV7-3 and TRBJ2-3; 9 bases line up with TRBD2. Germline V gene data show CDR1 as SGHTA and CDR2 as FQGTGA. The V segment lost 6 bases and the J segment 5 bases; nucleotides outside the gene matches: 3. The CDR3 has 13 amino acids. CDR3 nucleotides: TGTGCCAGCAGTTTGACTAGCGGAGATACGCAGTATTTT. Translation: CASSLTSGDTQYF.

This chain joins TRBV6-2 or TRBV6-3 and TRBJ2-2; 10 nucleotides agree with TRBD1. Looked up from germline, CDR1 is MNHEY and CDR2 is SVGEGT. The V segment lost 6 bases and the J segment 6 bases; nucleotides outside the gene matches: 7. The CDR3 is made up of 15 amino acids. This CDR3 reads CASSSTGGVSGELFF. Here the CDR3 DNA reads TGTGCCAGCAGCTCGACAGGGGGCGTATCCGGGGAGCTGTTTTTT.

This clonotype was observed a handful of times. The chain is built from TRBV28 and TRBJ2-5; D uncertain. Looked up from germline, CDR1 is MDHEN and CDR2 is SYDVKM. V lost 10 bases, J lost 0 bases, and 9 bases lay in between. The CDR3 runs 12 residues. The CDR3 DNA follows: TGTGCCACCCAGTCGTACCAAGAGACCCAGTACTTC. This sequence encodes CATQSYQETQYF.

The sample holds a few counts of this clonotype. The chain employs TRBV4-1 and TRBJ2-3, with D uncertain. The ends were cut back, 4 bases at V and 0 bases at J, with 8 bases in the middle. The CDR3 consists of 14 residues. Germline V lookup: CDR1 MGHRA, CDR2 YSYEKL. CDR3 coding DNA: TGCGCCAGCAGCCGCTCCCCAAGCACAGATACGCAGTATTTT. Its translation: CASSRSPSTDTQYF.

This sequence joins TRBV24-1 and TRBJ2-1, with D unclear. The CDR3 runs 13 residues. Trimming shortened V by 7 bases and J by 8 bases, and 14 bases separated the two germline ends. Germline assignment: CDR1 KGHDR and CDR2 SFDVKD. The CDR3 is CATSSTVIDEQFF. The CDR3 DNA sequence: TGTGCCACCAGCAGTACGGTAATCGATGAGCAGTTCTTC.

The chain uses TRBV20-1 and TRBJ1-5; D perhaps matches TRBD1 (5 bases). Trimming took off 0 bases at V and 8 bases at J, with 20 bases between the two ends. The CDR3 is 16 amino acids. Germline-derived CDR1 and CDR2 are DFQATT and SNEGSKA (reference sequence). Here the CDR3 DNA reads TGCAGTGCTAGAGATCACTCGACAGCCCCCGGGGAGCCCCAGCATTTT. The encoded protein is CSARDHSTAPGEPQHF.

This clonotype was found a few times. CDR3: CASQTGGEWVTEAFF. The CDR3, as DNA: TGTGCCAGCCAGACAGGTGGGGAGTGGGTCACTGAAGCTTTCTTT. V and J are TRBV7-2 and TRBJ1-1, with D perhaps matching TRBD1 (6 bases). Germline assignment: CDR1 SGHTA and CDR2 FQGNSA. The CDR3 covers 15 residues. V dropped 8 bases and J dropped 4 bases, with 20 bases sitting between them.

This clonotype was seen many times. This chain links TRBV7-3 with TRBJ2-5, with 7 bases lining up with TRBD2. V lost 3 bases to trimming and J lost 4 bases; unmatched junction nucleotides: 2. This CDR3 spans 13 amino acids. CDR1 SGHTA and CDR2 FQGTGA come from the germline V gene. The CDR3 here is CASSLREGETQYF. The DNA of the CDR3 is TGTGCCAGCAGCTTGAGGGAGGGAGAGACCCAGTACTTC.

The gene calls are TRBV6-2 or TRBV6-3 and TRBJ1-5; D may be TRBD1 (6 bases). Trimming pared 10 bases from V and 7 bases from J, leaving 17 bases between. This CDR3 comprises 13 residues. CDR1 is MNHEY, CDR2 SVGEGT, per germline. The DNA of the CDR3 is TGTGCCACCAACGGCAGGGGAGTCCAGCCCCAGCATTTT. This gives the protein CATNGRGVQPQHF.

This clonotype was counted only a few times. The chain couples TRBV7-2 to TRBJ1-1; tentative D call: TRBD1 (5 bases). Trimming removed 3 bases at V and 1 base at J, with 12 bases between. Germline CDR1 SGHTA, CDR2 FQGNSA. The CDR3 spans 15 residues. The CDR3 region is CASSFAIDRNTEAFF. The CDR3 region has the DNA TGTGCCAGCAGCTTTGCTATCGACAGGAACACTGAAGCTTTCTTT.

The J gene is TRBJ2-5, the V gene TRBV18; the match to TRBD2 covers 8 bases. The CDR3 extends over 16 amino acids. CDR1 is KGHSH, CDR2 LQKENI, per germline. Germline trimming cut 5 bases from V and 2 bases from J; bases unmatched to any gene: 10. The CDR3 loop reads CASSGLAGDLQETQYF. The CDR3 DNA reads TGTGCCAGCTCAGGACTAGCAGGGGACCTTCAAGAGACCCAGTACTTC.

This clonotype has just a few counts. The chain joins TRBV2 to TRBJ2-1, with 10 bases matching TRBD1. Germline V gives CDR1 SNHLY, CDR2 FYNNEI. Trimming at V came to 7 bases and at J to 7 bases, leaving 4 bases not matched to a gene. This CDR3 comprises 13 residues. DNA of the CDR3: TGTGCCAGCAACGGACAGGGGGTAAATGAGCAGTTCTTC. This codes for CASNGQGVNEQFF.

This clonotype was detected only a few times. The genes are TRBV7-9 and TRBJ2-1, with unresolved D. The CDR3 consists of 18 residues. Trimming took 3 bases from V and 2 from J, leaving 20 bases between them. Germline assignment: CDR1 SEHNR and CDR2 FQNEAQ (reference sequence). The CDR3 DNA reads TGTGCCAGCAGCTTCCGGACGGACGGCGTGTATCCCTACAATGAGCAGTTCTTC. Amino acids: CASSFRTDGVYPYNEQFF.

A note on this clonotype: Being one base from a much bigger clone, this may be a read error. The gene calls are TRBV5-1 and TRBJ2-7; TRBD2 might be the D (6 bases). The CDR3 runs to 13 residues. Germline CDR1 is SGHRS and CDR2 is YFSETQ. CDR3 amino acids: CARSLEGTYEQYF. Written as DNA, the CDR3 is TGCGCCAGAAGCTTGGAGGGAACCTACGAGCAGTACTTC.

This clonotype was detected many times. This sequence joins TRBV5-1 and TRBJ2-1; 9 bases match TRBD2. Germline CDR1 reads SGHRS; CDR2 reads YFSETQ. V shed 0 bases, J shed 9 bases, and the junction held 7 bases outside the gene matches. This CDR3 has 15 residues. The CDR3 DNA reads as TGCGCCAGCAGCTTGGCGATAGCGGGGGTTGGTGAGCAGTTCTTC. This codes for CASSLAIAGVGEQFF.

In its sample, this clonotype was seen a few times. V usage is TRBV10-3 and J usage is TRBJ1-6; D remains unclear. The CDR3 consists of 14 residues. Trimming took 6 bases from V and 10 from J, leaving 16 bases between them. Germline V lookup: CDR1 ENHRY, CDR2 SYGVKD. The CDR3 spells CAISGRKTPSPLHF. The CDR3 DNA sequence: TGTGCCATCAGCGGACGGAAGACCCCATCACCCCTCCACTTT.

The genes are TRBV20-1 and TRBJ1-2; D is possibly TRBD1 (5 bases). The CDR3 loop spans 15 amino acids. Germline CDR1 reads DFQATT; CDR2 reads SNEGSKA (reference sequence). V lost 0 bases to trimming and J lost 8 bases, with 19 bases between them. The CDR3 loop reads CSARDVLGAVGGYTF. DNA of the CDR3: TGCAGTGCTAGAGATGTTTTAGGGGCTGTAGGAGGCTACACCTTC.

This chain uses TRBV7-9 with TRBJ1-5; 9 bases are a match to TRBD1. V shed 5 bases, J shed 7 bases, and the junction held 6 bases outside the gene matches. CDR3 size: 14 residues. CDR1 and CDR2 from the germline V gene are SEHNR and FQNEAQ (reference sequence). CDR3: CASSPGTGWQPQHF. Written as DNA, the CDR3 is TGTGCCAGCAGCCCTGGGACAGGGTGGCAGCCCCAGCATTTT.

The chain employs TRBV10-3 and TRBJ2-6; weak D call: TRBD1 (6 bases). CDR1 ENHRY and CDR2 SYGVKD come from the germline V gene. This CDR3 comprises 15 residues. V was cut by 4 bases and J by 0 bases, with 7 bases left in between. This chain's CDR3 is CAISGTVSGANVLTF. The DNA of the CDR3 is TGTGCCATCAGTGGGACAGTCTCTGGGGCCAACGTCCTGACTTTC.

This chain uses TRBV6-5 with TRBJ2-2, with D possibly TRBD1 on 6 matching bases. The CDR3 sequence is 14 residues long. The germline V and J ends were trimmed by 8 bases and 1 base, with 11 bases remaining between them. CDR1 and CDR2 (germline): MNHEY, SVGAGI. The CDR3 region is CASSRQENTGELFF. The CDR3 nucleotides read TGTGCCAGCTCACGACAGGAGAACACCGGGGAGCTGTTTTTT.

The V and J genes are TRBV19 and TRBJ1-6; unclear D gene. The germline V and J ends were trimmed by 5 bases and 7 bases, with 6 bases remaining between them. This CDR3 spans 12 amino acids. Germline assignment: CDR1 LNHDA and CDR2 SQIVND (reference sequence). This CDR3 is CASSGVNSPLHF. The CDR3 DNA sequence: TGTGCCAGTAGTGGAGTAAATTCACCCCTCCACTTT.